A single sample is the source of the 32 T cell receptor beta chains below, sequenced in a study of tumor-infiltrating lymphocytes in primary liver carcinoma. Starting material of around 490 ng total RNA yielded TCR beta cDNA via a constant-region primer. Each TCR beta library was derived from three nested multiplex PCR rounds that employed slightly modified ARM-PCR. The two initial PCR rounds, roughly 11 cycles each, used TRBV1-TRBV30 forward and C-beta reverse primers. One entry per CDR3 protein, called by TCRdb with MiXCR from the multiplex PCR reads. The sample has approximately 120,000 distinct CDR3 sequences, 50% to 80% seen once. Without any cell sorting, about 19-31 mg of bulk tissue yielded co-extracted RNA and DNA. The source material was liver tumor tissue from sampling region 3. The subset is: tumor region T3, left-lateral pole. These receptors originate from a woman aged 55-75 years with primary liver carcinoma and hepatitis B virus infection.

A note on this clonotype: Sequence at one end of the junction differs from germline and may be a read error. The CDR3 loop is CVSSSNTPGLAASGANVLTF. CDR3 bases: TGTGTCAGCAGCTCCAACACACCGGGGCTAGCGGCCTCTGGGGCCAACGTCCTGACTTTC. The chain has TRBV11-2 and TRBJ2-6; 7 bases are shared with TRBD2. The CDR3 sequence is 20 residues long. Germline lookup yields CDR1 SGHAT and CDR2 FQNNGV.

Concerning this clonotype itself: This could be a read error, since a much larger clone is one nucleotide away. The chain carries TRBV5-1 and TRBJ2-5; D might be TRBD1 or TRBD2, each matching 5 bases. The germline CDR1 and CDR2 sequences are SGHRS and YFSETQ. The CDR3 runs to 13 residues. The chain's CDR3 is CASSPGAQGTQYF. Here the CDR3 DNA reads TGCGCCAGCAGCCCCGGGGCCCAAGGGACCCAGTACTTC. Supplemented by reference TRBV5-1 and TRBJ2-5, the full variable domain reads KAGVTQTPRYLIKTRGQQVTLSCSPISGHRSVSWYQQTPGQGLQFLFEYFSETQRNKGNFPGRFSGRQFSNSRSEMNVSTLELGDSALYLCASSPGAQGTQYFGPGTRLLVL.

On this clonotype itself: This may arise from a read error, as a much more abundant clone is one base away. The CDR3 nucleotides are TGTGCCAGCAGACAGACAGGGTCCTCCTACGATCAGTACTTC. Amino acid sequence: CASRQTGSSYDQYF. This sequence joins TRBV28 and TRBJ2-7, with TRBD1 matching over 7 bases. Germline V gene lookup returns CDR1 MDHEN and CDR2 SYDVKM. This CDR3 has 14 residues.

A single count supports this clonotype. It may be a read error: a sequence one base away is much more abundant. J is TRBJ2-7 and V is TRBV5-1; 9 bases line up with TRBD1. Germline V CDR1 and CDR2: SGHRS, YFSETQ. The CDR3 length is 15 residues. DNA for the CDR3: TGCGCCAGCAACTTGGCCGGGACAGGGATCTACGAGCAGTACTTC. This codes for CASNLAGTGIYEQYF.

This chain's CDR3 is CASSLPKGGVDTEAFF. The CDR3 nucleotides read TGTGCCAGCAGCTTACCTAAGGGAGGTGTCGACACTGAAGCTTTCTTT. The chain uses TRBV7-9 and TRBJ1-1; D is uncertain. Looked up from germline, CDR1 is SEHNR and CDR2 is FQNEAQ (reference sequence). Trimming cost V 2 bases and J 3 bases, with 16 bases left between them. This CDR3 spans 16 amino acids. Full variable domain (missing parts from reference TRBV7-9 and TRBJ1-1): DTGVSQNPRHKITKRGQNVTFRCDPISEHNRLYWYRQTLGQGPEFLTYFQNEAQLEKSRLLSDRFSAERPKGSFSTLEIQRTEQGDSAMYLCASSLPKGGVDTEAFFGQGTRLTVV.

Details on this clonotype: Lacking the conserved final phenylalanine or tryptophan, this CDR3 likely reflects a read error. Because the CDR3's place on the DNA is in doubt, the DNA is left out and the CDR3 is given as listed by TCRdb. This chain's CDR3 is CSVESGGANTGEPFT. The V and J genes are TRBV29-1 and TRBJ2-2; the table's D call TRBD1 went unverified against the DNA. Germline CDR1 and CDR2: SQVTM and ANQGSEA. The length of the CDR3 is 15 amino acids, counting both ends.

Comment on this clonotype: Compared with germline, one end of the junction differs, possibly owing to a read error. The rearrangement links TRBV29-1 to TRBJ2-1; TRBD2 matches at 12 bases. The CDR3 is 14 residues long. The germline CDR1 and CDR2 sequences are SQVTM and ANQGSEA. CDR3 DNA sequence: TGTAGCGTTCGTACTAGCGGGAGGTCGGGTGAGCAGTTCTTC. It translates to CSVRTSGRSGEQFF.

With respect to this clonotype: The CDR3 carries no conserved terminal phenylalanine or tryptophan, so it likely arises from a read error. This sequence joins TRBV30 and TRBJ2-3, with 7 bases identical to TRBD2. Germline V gene sequence: CDR1 GTSNPN, CDR2 SVGIG (reference sequence). The CDR3 is 14 residues long. With V trimmed by 1 base and J by 6 bases, 7 bases remained unmatched. The CDR3: CAWSEGRETDTQYL. For the CDR3, the DNA is TGTGCCTGGAGTGAGGGGCGGGAGACTGATACGCAGTATCTT.

Concerning this clonotype itself: It is likely a read error, because the conserved phenylalanine at the end of the CDR3 is missing. This chain uses TRBV19 with TRBJ1-1; no clear D. The CDR3 spans 13 residues. Trimming left V 11 bases short and J 0 bases short, with 13 bases between. Germline lookup yields CDR1 LNHDA and CDR2 SQIVND (reference sequence). The CDR3 sequence is CAGSDGMNTEAFL. The CDR3 DNA follows: TGTGCCGGTTCGGACGGGATGAACACTGAAGCTTTCCTT.

About this clonotype itself: The junction departs from the called germline gene at one end, perhaps through a read error. The chain recombines TRBV11-2 with TRBJ2-1; 9 positions agree with TRBD2. The germline V gene encodes CDR1 SGHAT and CDR2 FQNNGV. The CDR3 covers 17 residues. In DNA form, the CDR3 reads TGTGCCTGCAGCAGAATTAGCGGGAGCGTAACCTACAATGAGCAGTTCTTC. Its protein is CACSRISGSVTYNEQFF.

This clonotype has a handful of counts. The chain links TRBV5-1 to TRBJ1-2; TRBD1 agrees at 7 bases. The V segment lost 10 bases and the J segment 5 bases; nucleotides outside the gene matches: 17. The CDR3 runs to 15 residues. Germline V CDR1 and CDR2: SGHRS, YFSETQ. The CDR3 DNA follows: TGCGCCTCCAACGAGGGGGCTGGAGAGACTTATGGCTACACCTTC. Its translation is CASNEGAGETYGYTF.

Points on this clonotype: Mismatch with germline at one junction end may stem from a read error. V is TRBV11-2 and J is TRBJ2-3; D might be TRBD2 (6 bases). Per the germline V gene, CDR1 is SGHAT and CDR2 is FQNNGV. This CDR3 has 15 residues. The CDR3 region is CASSPDSGGADTRYF. For the CDR3, the DNA is TGTGCCAGCAGCCCAGACTCGGGCGGGGCCGATACGCGGTATTTT.

This clonotype was seen ten or more times. V and J are TRBV7-8 and TRBJ2-3; 12 nucleotides match TRBD2. Germline CDR1 SGHVS, CDR2 FQNEAQ. The CDR3 has 16 amino acids. V shed 5 bases and J 4 bases; nucleotides not matched to a gene: 7. This CDR3 is CASSPLAGGPADTQYF. The CDR3 DNA sequence: TGTGCCAGCAGCCCCCTAGCGGGAGGGCCCGCAGATACGCAGTATTTT.

The count of this clonotype is one. The chain is built from TRBV7-3 and TRBJ2-7; D unclear. The CDR3 extends over 12 amino acids. Germline loops: CDR1 SGHTA, CDR2 FQGTGA. Between the trimmed V and J ends, which lost 10 bases and 0 bases, there was a span of 10 bases. The CDR3 nucleotides are TGTGCCAACGGCCTAAGCTCCTACGAGCAGTACTTC. Protein: CANGLSSYEQYF.

Notes on this clonotype: The conserved phenylalanine or tryptophan normally closing the CDR3 is absent here, so this likely arose from a read error. The limits of the CDR3 on the DNA are not certain, so only TCRdb's listed CDR3 is given. The chain uses TRBV7-3 and TRBJ2-7; the tabulated D call, TRBD2, remains unverified against the DNA. The CDR3 numbers 13 amino acids, ends counted. Germline CDR1 reads SGHTA; CDR2 reads FQGTGA. The CDR3 sequence: CASSLNRAHEQYL.

This clonotype was observed many times. The chain has TRBV12-3 or TRBV12-4 and TRBJ2-7; D is unresolved. The CDR3 is made up of 14 amino acids. Trimming removed 5 bases from V and 3 bases from J, with 14 bases in between. The CDR3 here is CASSPTRLFYEQYF. The CDR3 DNA reads as TGTGCCAGCAGTCCGACCCGACTTTTCTACGAGCAGTACTTC.

About this clonotype: One end of the junction is discordant with germline, which a read error may explain. The chain joins TRBV11-2 to TRBJ1-3; TRBD1 aligns across 7 bases. Germline V gives CDR1 SGHAT, CDR2 FQNNGV. There are 16 residues in the CDR3. The chain's CDR3 is CTSSFTGASSGNTIYF. CDR3 coding DNA: TGTACCAGCAGCTTTACAGGGGCGAGCTCTGGAAACACCATATATTTT. The full variable domain, in which reference TRBV11-2 and TRBJ1-3 provide the parts outside the CDR3, is EAGVAQSPRYKIIEKRQSVAFWCNPISGHATLYWYQQILGQGPKLLIQFQNNGVVDDSQLPKDRFSAERLKGVDSTLKIQPAKLEDSAVYLCTSSFTGASSGNTIYFGEGSWLTVV.

The chain joins TRBV28 to TRBJ2-1; 7 bases line up with TRBD2. The germline V gene encodes CDR1 MDHEN and CDR2 SYDVKM. After removal of 5 bases from V and 6 bases from J, the junction contained 4 bases not matched to a gene. The CDR3 length is 13 residues. CDR3 sequence reads: CASSMGGSNEQFF. CDR3 nucleotides: TGTGCCAGCAGTATGGGCGGGAGCAATGAGCAGTTCTTC.

A remark on this clonotype: One end of the junction fails to match germline, which may point to a read error. This sequence joins TRBV11-2 and TRBJ2-3, with 7 bases aligning to TRBD2. Germline loops: CDR1 SGHAT, CDR2 FQNNGV. This CDR3 contains 15 residues. CDR3 protein: CAISVERGQLHTQYF. The CDR3 nucleotides read TGTGCCATCAGCGTCGAGCGGGGCCAACTCCATACGCAGTATTTT.

Turning to this clonotype: One end of the junction fails to match germline, which may point to a read error. This chain joins TRBV6-5 and TRBJ2-7; 14 bases fit TRBD2. Germline loops: CDR1 MNHEY, CDR2 SVGAGI. The CDR3 is made up of 15 amino acids. In nucleotides, the CDR3 is TGTGCCAGCAAGGGACTAGCGGGAGACGCCTACGGGCAGTACTTC. It specifies CASKGLAGDAYGQYF.

As regards this clonotype: With a much larger clone just one base away, this may be a read error. V and J are TRBV12-3 or TRBV12-4 and TRBJ2-1; TRBD2 matches 11 bases. The CDR3 runs to 15 residues. This CDR3 is CASRVAGGEWNDQFF. CDR3 sequence (DNA): TGTGCCAGCAGAGTAGCGGGAGGGGAGTGGAATGATCAGTTCTTC.

This rearrangement joins TRBV28 to TRBJ2-5; D is perhaps TRBD1 (5 bases). This CDR3 spans 15 amino acids. Trimming took 2 bases from V and 6 from J, leaving 16 bases between them. CDR1 and CDR2 from the germline V gene are MDHEN and SYDVKM. CDR3 nucleotide sequence: TGTGCCAGCAGTTTACTTGACAGATCTTCGCAGACCCAGTACTTC. As protein: CASSLLDRSSQTQYF.

This clonotype was counted many times. The chain is built from TRBV29-1 and TRBJ1-4, with no clear D. Trimming left V 4 bases short and J 2 bases short, with 14 bases between. The germline V gene encodes CDR1 SQVTM and CDR2 ANQGSEA. This CDR3 is 15 amino acids long. CDR3 nucleotide sequence: TGCAGCGTTGGGGAAGGGAGTGGTACTAATGAAAAACTGTTTTTT. Protein sequence: CSVGEGSGTNEKLFF.

This chain links TRBV2 with TRBJ2-7, with 9 bases that match TRBD2. CDR1 SNHLY and CDR2 FYNNEI come from the germline V gene. This CDR3 has 14 residues. V lost 7 bases to trimming and J lost 3 bases; unmatched junction nucleotides: 7. CDR3 DNA sequence: TGTGCCAGCACAGGCGGGGGGGCGGACTACGAGCAGTACTTC. It codes for CASTGGGADYEQYF. Full variable domain (remainder filled in from reference TRBV2 and TRBJ2-7): EPEVTQTPSHQVTQMGQEVILRCVPISNHLYFYWYRQILGQKVEFLVSFYNNEISEKSEIFDDQFSVERPDGSNFTLKIRSTKLEDSAMYFCASTGGGADYEQYFGPGTRLTVT.

The rearrangement links TRBV23-1 to TRBJ2-7; the D is unclear. TRBV23-1 is an open reading frame whose function is uncertain. The CDR3 runs 12 residues. V gave up 2 bases and J gave up 3 bases, with 5 bases separating them. CDR3 nucleotides: TGCGCCAGCAGTCAACAGGACTACGAGCAGTACTTC. It yields the protein CASSQQDYEQYF.

Comment on this clonotype: This likely comes from a read error, as the CDR3 has no conserved phenylalanine or tryptophan at its end. The V and J genes are TRBV28 and TRBJ1-5, with 7 bases that match TRBD1. The V gene end was trimmed by 2 bases and the J gene end by 5 bases; junction bases not matched to a gene: 0. The CDR3 has 13 amino acids. Per the germline V gene, CDR1 is MDHEN and CDR2 is SYDVKM. The CDR3 sequence: CASSLTGDQPQHL. CDR3 coding DNA: TGTGCCAGCAGTTTAACAGGGGATCAGCCCCAGCATTTA.

Concerning this clonotype itself: At one end the junction does not follow the germline gene, possibly because of a read error. The V and J genes are TRBV5-6 and TRBJ2-1; D may correspond to TRBD1 or TRBD2 (5 bases each). The length of the CDR3 is 15 residues. Germline loops: CDR1 SGHDT, CDR2 YYEEEE. The CDR3 coding sequence is TGTGCCAGTAGCTTGAGGCGGACCGGGGCCAATGAGCTGTTCTTC. Translated, it gives CASSLRRTGANELFF.

In its sample, this clonotype was seen many times. J is TRBJ2-1 and V is TRBV7-9, with D perhaps TRBD1 (5 bases). This CDR3 region has 13 residues. V gave up 5 bases and J gave up 4 bases, with 9 bases separating them. CDR1 is SEHNR, CDR2 FQNEAQ, per germline (reference sequence). CDR3 sequence (DNA): TGTGCCAGCAGCCGCGACAGTTACAATGAGCAGTTCTTC. It encodes CASSRDSYNEQFF.

Details on this clonotype: One junction end disagrees with the germline gene, perhaps due to a read error. The V and J genes are TRBV11-1 and TRBJ2-2; D perhaps matches TRBD1 (6 bases). The germline gives CDR1 SGHAT, CDR2 FQDESV (reference sequence). CDR3 size: 12 residues. The CDR3 DNA reads as TGTGCCTGCAGCCCACTACCAGGGGAGCTATTTTTT. It encodes CACSPLPGELFF.

Only one count was recorded for this clonotype. The conserved phenylalanine or tryptophan is not found at the CDR3 terminus, so this likely reflects a read error. As DNA, the CDR3 is TGCGCCAGCAGCTTGGGGGCTAGCCCTAGCACAGATACGCAGTATTCT. Translation: CASSLGASPSTDTQYS. The J gene is TRBJ2-3, the V gene TRBV5-1, with D perhaps matching TRBD2 (5 bases). Deletions cut 0 bases from V and 0 bases from J, with 11 bases between. This CDR3 comprises 16 residues. The germline V gene encodes CDR1 SGHRS and CDR2 YFSETQ.

This clonotype was detected ten times or more. This sequence joins TRBV6-1 and TRBJ1-3; no definite D call. CDR3 length: 13 amino acids. V lost 6 bases, J lost 2 bases, and 8 bases lay in between. The germline V gene encodes CDR1 MNHNS and CDR2 SASEGT. The CDR3 loop reads CASSERAGNTIYF. The CDR3 nucleotides read TGTGCCAGCAGCGAGCGGGCTGGAAACACCATATATTTT.

This clonotype was recorded a few times. This chain links TRBV7-9 with TRBJ2-1; a possible D gene is TRBD1 (5 bases). The germline CDR1 and CDR2 sequences are SEHNR and FQNEAQ (reference sequence). Between the trimmed V and J ends, which lost 1 base and 8 bases, there was a span of 21 bases. The CDR3 totals 17 residues. The CDR3 bases are TGTGCCAGCAGCTTAGAGGGGCAAGCAGTCACACTCGATGAGCAGTTCTTC. It specifies CASSLEGQAVTLDEQFF. The full variable domain, completed using reference TRBV7-9 and TRBJ2-1, is DTGVSQNPRHKITKRGQNVTFRCDPISEHNRLYWYRQTLGQGPEFLTYFQNEAQLEKSRLLSDRFSAERPKGSFSTLEIQRTEQGDSAMYLCASSLEGQAVTLDEQFFGPGTRLTVL.